These 28 T cell receptor beta chains share one sample of origin, sequenced in a study of shared clonotypes between healthy human individuals. TCRdb's copy holds only in-frame clones and misses some; the assay was immunoSEQ multiplex PCR. This table holds roughly 2.2 million clones, just under 95% found once. The sequenced material came from naive CD4+ T cells from PBMCs. The subset denotes: CD45RA+ positively selected. Receptors originate from a man aged 18 to 29 in good health. Some clones in this sample may be carry-over from other donors' samples.

The V and J genes are TRBV27 and TRBJ2-3; D is tentatively TRBD1 or TRBD2 (5 bases each). Trimming took 9 bases from V and 7 from J, leaving 11 bases between them. Germline CDR1 is MNHEY and CDR2 is SMNVEV (reference sequence). The CDR3 loop spans 11 amino acids. As DNA, the CDR3 is TGTGCCAGTAGTCGGGGACATACGCAGTATTTT. Residues: CASSRGHTQYF.

V usage is TRBV6-5 and J usage is TRBJ2-3, with D perhaps matching TRBD1 (6 bases). This CDR3 is built from 14 residues. Trimming removed 5 bases at V and 4 bases at J, with 13 bases between. The germline V gene encodes CDR1 MNHEY and CDR2 SVGAGI. The CDR3 DNA is TGTGCCAGCAGTCGACCGGGACACGCAGATACGCAGTATTTT. Translating gives CASSRPGHADTQYF.

J is TRBJ1-2 and V is TRBV19, with D possibly being TRBD1 (5 bases). The germline V and J ends were trimmed by 7 bases and 2 bases, with 20 bases remaining between them. The length of the CDR3 is 16 residues. Germline CDR1 reads LNHDA; CDR2 reads SQIVND (reference sequence). The CDR3 reads CASTTIPPGLNYGYTF. The DNA for the CDR3 is TGTGCCAGTACCACTATTCCTCCGGGACTCAACTATGGCTACACCTTC.

This clone was recorded only once. The chain uses TRBV6-1 and TRBJ1-1; 7 bases line up with TRBD1. From germline, CDR1 is MNHNS and CDR2 SASEGT. V trimming: 5 bases; J trimming: 5 bases; junction bases outside the gene matches: 8. The CDR3 has 14 residues. CDR3 protein: CASSLRTGETEAFF. CDR3 sequence (DNA): TGTGCCAGCAGTCTGAGGACAGGCGAGACTGAAGCTTTCTTT.

The rearrangement uses TRBV10-3 and TRBJ2-7, with D perhaps TRBD1 (6 bases). Trimming shortened V by 4 bases and J by 2 bases, and 9 bases separated the two germline ends. The CDR3 totals 13 residues. Germline CDR1 and CDR2: ENHRY and SYGVKD. CDR3 nucleotides: TGTGCCATCAGTGGTGGGGGCCCCTACGAGCAGTACTTC. Encoded protein: CAISGGGPYEQYF.

About this clone: The same CDR3 is also encoded by other DNA sequences in this sample. The rearrangement joins TRBV7-9 to TRBJ2-3, with 10 bases identical to TRBD1. J was trimmed by 2 bases and V by 5 bases; bases with no gene match: 4. This CDR3 has 15 residues. Looked up from germline, CDR1 is SEHNR and CDR2 is FQNEAQ (reference sequence). The CDR3 here is CASSPGTGDTDTQYF. The CDR3, as DNA: TGTGCCAGCAGCCCCGGGACAGGGGACACAGATACGCAGTATTTT. The complete variable domain, with remaining parts taken from reference TRBV7-9 and TRBJ2-3, reads DTGVSQNPRHKITKRGQNVTFRCDPISEHNRLYWYRQTLGQGPEFLTYFQNEAQLEKSRLLSDRFSAERPKGSFSTLEIQRTEQGDSAMYLCASSPGTGDTDTQYFGPGTRLTVL.

Note on this clone: Other DNA variants within this sample encode the same CDR3. The chain is built from TRBV15 and TRBJ1-2, with 7 bases identical to TRBD1. The CDR3 is 14 residues long. Per the germline V gene, CDR1 is LNHNV and CDR2 is YYDKDF (reference sequence). V trimming: 1 base; J trimming: 4 bases; junction bases outside the gene matches: 3. CDR3 residues: CATSRGQGGYGYTF. The CDR3 bases are TGTGCCACCAGCAGAGGACAGGGCGGCTATGGCTACACCTTC.

Comment on this clone: Other DNA sequences within the sample encode an identical CDR3. The V gene is TRBV20-1, the J gene TRBJ2-7, with D possibly matching TRBD2 (6 bases). The CDR3 has 11 amino acids. In germline, CDR1 is DFQATT, CDR2 SNEGSKA (reference sequence). V dropped 3 bases and J dropped 7 bases, with 10 bases sitting between them. CDR3 amino acids: CSASGAGEQYF. In nucleotides, the CDR3 is TGCAGTGCTAGCGGGGCGGGGGAGCAGTACTTC.

The gene calls are TRBV5-1 and TRBJ2-5, with TRBD2 matching 8 bases. The junction had 8 bases not matched to a gene; V was cut back by 5 bases and J by 5 bases. Looked up from germline, CDR1 is SGHRS and CDR2 is YFSETQ. This CDR3 is built from 14 residues. The CDR3 loop is CASSPSGTSETQYF. The CDR3 DNA reads as TGCGCCAGCAGTCCCAGCGGGACTAGTGAGACCCAGTACTTC.

A single count supports this clone. The V call is TRBV6-1, the J call TRBJ1-5; TRBD1 might be the D (5 bases). Germline-derived CDR1 and CDR2 are MNHNS and SASEGT. CDR3 length equals 17 residues. V lost 3 bases, J lost 7 bases, and 22 bases lay in between. The CDR3 DNA reads as TGTGCCAGCAGTGAGGGGCGGGGGAGGCCGGACGGACAGCCCCAGCATTTT. It translates to CASSEGRGRPDGQPQHF.

CDR3 sequence (DNA): TGTGCCAGCAGCTTAGGGGACAGGGGTCCCGGGGAGCTGTTTTTT. Its protein product is CASSLGDRGPGELFF. This chain uses TRBV5-4 with TRBJ2-2, with TRBD1 matching 10 bases. Germline V gene lookup returns CDR1 SGHNT and CDR2 YYREEE (reference sequence). J gave up 6 bases and V 2 bases, and 4 bases lay outside the gene matches. The CDR3 extends over 15 amino acids.

The rearrangement uses TRBV12-1 and TRBJ2-5; the table's D call, TRBD1, was not checked against the DNA. TRBV12-1 is assigned pseudogene status. The CDR3 sequence is 13 residues long. For the CDR3, the DNA is TGTGCCAGCAGCTTTCCCAGGGGAGAGACCCAGTACTTC. The encoded protein is CASSFPRGETQYF.

The chain carries TRBV7-7 and TRBJ2-2, with 10 nucleotides matching TRBD1. Germline loops: CDR1 SSHAT, CDR2 FNYEAQ (reference sequence). Trimming at V came to 0 bases and at J to 2 bases, leaving 3 bases not matched to a gene. The CDR3 runs 17 residues. CDR3 nucleotide sequence: TGTGCCAGCAGCTTAGCAAGGGACAGGGGAAACACCGGGGAGCTGTTTTTT. Its protein is CASSLARDRGNTGELFF.

This chain uses TRBV18 with TRBJ1-5, with D unresolved. From germline, CDR1 is KGHSH and CDR2 LQKENI. The V and J ends lost 3 bases and 4 bases respectively, with 16 bases between them. This CDR3 region has 16 residues. The CDR3 here is CASSPPPGGRNQPQHF. In DNA form, the CDR3 reads TGTGCCAGCTCACCCCCCCCGGGAGGAAGAAATCAGCCCCAGCATTTT.

The chain combines TRBV10-3 with TRBJ1-5; D is unresolved. This CDR3 comprises 15 residues. In germline, CDR1 is ENHRY, CDR2 SYGVKD. The V gene lost 0 bases and the J gene lost 1 base, with 7 bases spanning the gap. CDR3 sequence reads: CAISESGRSNQPQHF. CDR3 DNA sequence: TGTGCCATCAGTGAGTCCGGCAGAAGCAATCAGCCCCAGCATTTT.

The rearrangement joins TRBV5-1 to TRBJ1-3; TRBD1 agrees at 9 bases. CDR3 length equals 14 residues. Trimming cost V 7 bases and J 2 bases; bases outside gene matches: 4. Germline loops: CDR1 SGHRS, CDR2 YFSETQ. The CDR3 loop is CASGQGNTGNTIYF. For the CDR3, the DNA is TGCGCCAGCGGACAGGGGAATACTGGAAACACCATATATTTT.

The genes are TRBV6-1 and TRBJ1-1; weak D call: TRBD1 (6 bases). The V gene lost 6 bases and the J gene lost 4 bases, with 15 bases spanning the gap. CDR1 is MNHNS and CDR2 is SASEGT in the germline V gene. The CDR3 is made up of 14 amino acids. The DNA of the CDR3 is TGTGCCAGCAGGGACAGCCTAGCCGGCACTGAAGCTTTCTTT. It specifies CASRDSLAGTEAFF.

The rearrangement links TRBV18 to TRBJ2-1; D perhaps matches TRBD2 (6 bases). CDR1 and CDR2 (germline): KGHSH, LQKENI. This CDR3 contains 15 residues. V was cut by 6 bases and J by 0 bases, with 12 bases left in between. The CDR3 DNA follows: TGTGCCAGCTCGTCGGACTACAGCTCCTACAATGAGCAGTTCTTC. This sequence encodes CASSSDYSSYNEQFF.

The chain couples TRBV12-5 to TRBJ2-5; D gene ambiguous. This CDR3 is built from 16 residues. V dropped 6 bases and J dropped 5 bases, with 22 bases sitting between them. The germline gives CDR1 LGHNT, CDR2 FRNRAP. CDR3 in amino acids: CASGISGRLGQETQYF. In DNA, the CDR3 is TGTGCTAGTGGAATATCAGGAAGGCTGGGCCAGGAGACCCAGTACTTC. Drawing the rest from reference TRBV12-5 and TRBJ2-5, the complete variable domain is DARVTQTPRHKVTEMGQEVTMRCQPILGHNTVFWYRQTMMQGLELLAYFRNRAPLDDSGMPKDRFSAEMPDATLATLKIQPSEPRDSAVYFCASGISGRLGQETQYFGPGTRLLVL.

The gene calls are TRBV11-2 and TRBJ1-1, with D possibly TRBD1 on 6 matching bases. The CDR3 contains 13 residues. Germline CDR1 and CDR2: SGHAT and FQNNGV. V lost 4 bases to trimming and J lost 6 bases, with 12 bases between them. The CDR3, as DNA: TGTGCCAGCAGCTCCATCCGGACAGCTGAAGCTTTCTTT. Amino acids: CASSSIRTAEAFF.

The chain is built from TRBV15 and TRBJ2-5; D is unresolved. CDR1 and CDR2 from the germline V gene are LNHNV and YYDKDF (reference sequence). CDR3 length: 15 amino acids. The V gene lost 3 bases and the J gene lost 5 bases, with 16 bases spanning the gap. The CDR3 DNA reads as TGTGCCACCAGCAGGGAGTACGAAACTGGCGAGACCCAGTACTTC. Protein product: CATSREYETGETQYF.

The V gene is TRBV5-1, the J gene TRBJ2-3; D possibly uses TRBD1 or TRBD2 (5 bases each). This CDR3 contains 15 residues. Germline CDR1 reads SGHRS; CDR2 reads YFSETQ. V gave up 4 bases and J gave up 0 bases, with 12 bases separating them. The CDR3 DNA sequence: TGCGCCAGCAGCGGGGGTGCGATTAGCACAGATACGCAGTATTTT. It encodes CASSGGAISTDTQYF.

The V and J genes are TRBV7-9 and TRBJ2-3, with 9 nucleotides matching TRBD2. V shed 5 bases and J 8 bases; nucleotides not matched to a gene: 14. The CDR3 has 16 residues. Germline CDR1 reads SEHNR; CDR2 reads FQNEAQ (reference sequence). The CDR3 is CASSRMGREGLITQYF. The CDR3, as DNA: TGTGCCAGCAGCCGGATGGGGCGGGAGGGCCTTATTACGCAGTATTTT.

V usage is TRBV30 and J usage is TRBJ1-2; tentatively, D is TRBD1 (6 bases). V was pared by 3 bases and J by 8 bases, with 16 bases between. CDR3 length: 13 residues. CDR1 is GTSNPN, CDR2 SVGIG, per germline (reference sequence). CDR3 loop: CAWRVQGGHGYTF. The CDR3 DNA reads as TGTGCCTGGAGGGTACAGGGAGGGCACGGCTACACCTTC.

The V call is TRBV11-2, the J call TRBJ2-1; maybe TRBD2 (6 bases). V was clipped by 6 bases and J by 4 bases, with 16 bases between them. The CDR3 runs 15 residues. CDR1 is SGHAT and CDR2 is FQNNGV in the germline V gene. CDR3 amino acids: CASRSLRAGYNEQFF. CDR3 sequence (DNA): TGTGCCAGCAGGTCCCTTCGCGCGGGGTACAATGAGCAGTTCTTC. Based on the CDR3 plus reference TRBV11-2 and TRBJ2-1, the full variable domain is EAGVAQSPRYKIIEKRQSVAFWCNPISGHATLYWYQQILGQGPKLLIQFQNNGVVDDSQLPKDRFSAERLKGVDSTLKIQPAKLEDSAVYLCASRSLRAGYNEQFFGPGTRLTVL.

The chain employs TRBV5-1 and TRBJ1-1; D gene uncertain. The CDR3 covers 11 residues. Per germline, CDR1 SGHRS and CDR2 YFSETQ. Trimming pared 5 bases from V and 8 bases from J, leaving 10 bases between. CDR3: CASSSSGEAFF. The CDR3 nucleotides read TGCGCCAGCAGTTCTTCAGGAGAAGCTTTCTTT.

This rearrangement joins TRBV10-3 to TRBJ1-2; D gene uncertain. V was shortened by 9 bases and J by 3 bases, with 20 bases between the two germline ends. In germline, CDR1 is ENHRY, CDR2 SYGVKD. CDR3 size: 15 residues. The CDR3 coding sequence is TGTGCCATACATATTATTCCAACTCAGGACTATGGCTACACCTTC. Translating it yields CAIHIIPTQDYGYTF.

The chain uses TRBV11-2 and TRBJ2-7; tentative D call: TRBD2 (6 bases). The CDR3 runs 16 residues. V lost 5 bases and J lost 2, with 19 bases in between. Germline V lookup: CDR1 SGHAT, CDR2 FQNNGV. CDR3 bases: TGTGCCAGCAGCCTTCTCCCCAGTAGCGGAACCTACGAGCAGTACTTC. Its protein is CASSLLPSSGTYEQYF.